This T cell receptor beta chain was identified during a study of beta chain features in type 1 diabetes. Study results and limitations: An over-representation of cells with high TCR expression could result from cDNA sequencing. In all four CD4+ subsets, TCRB CDR3 length was significantly, moderately reduced in type 1 diabetes.

The CDR3 loop spans 14 amino acids. V was pared by 4 bases and J by 5 bases, with 4 bases of the junction left unmatched. CDR1 SGHAT and CDR2 FQNNGV come from the germline V gene. Of the isolated RNA, all was reverse transcribed, and so the sequenced material was expressed TCRB transcripts. Assay: immunoSEQ multiplex PCR; the TCRdb copy retains only in-frame clones and omits some. The table records around 600,000 clones, around 12% of them present only once. This clone was counted between two and nine times. The target antigen is unknown. This rearrangement joins TRBV11-2 to TRBJ1-3; TRBD1 agrees at 8 bases. Sequenced input: naive CD4+ T cells from blood. This TCR derives from a man aged 30-40 years with type 1 diabetes. DNA for the CDR3: TGTGCCAGCAGCTCCGGACAGGGTCGAAACACCATATATTTT. Translated, it gives CASSSGQGRNTIYF.